This T cell receptor beta chain was captured by sequencing in a study of neurological immune-mediated disorders. This CDR3 is built from 15 residues. From germline, CDR1 is SGHAT and CDR2 FQDESV (reference sequence). Trimming took off 1 base at V and 0 bases at J, with 7 bases between the two ends. The cDNA was synthesized by means of template-switch 5'RACE, which was carried out with 10-nucleotide random UMIs. Via MiXCR, TCRdb re-called the 5' RACE reads, giving one row per CDR3 protein. The data contain about 20,000 distinct CDR3 sequences, 8% to 13% of them singletons. Study results and caveats: HTLV-1-associated myelopathy ranked highest for TCR clonal expansion and multiple sclerosis lowest, beneath healthy controls.

At least ten counts were recorded for this clonotype. What it binds is unknown. The chain uses TRBV11-1 and TRBJ2-1; D remains ambiguous. The sequence was obtained from a woman in her sixties or seventies with HTLV-1-associated myelopathy (HAM/TSP). The sequencing input was PBMCs. The DNA of the CDR3 is TGTGCCAGCAGCTTAGGGGCCTTCTCCTACAATGAGCAGTTCTTC. It codes for CASSLGAFSYNEQFF.